These T cell receptor beta chains were read from a single sample in a study of blood T cell repertoires in COVID-19. The repertoire was sequenced with immunoSEQ multiplex PCR; TCRdb's copy has only in-frame clones and lacks some. The sample shows around 120,000 clones, 65% to 80% of them seen only once. The sample was peripheral blood. These receptors came from a man aged 45 to 65 with acute or convalescent COVID-19. Each CDR3 is given with its conserved first and last residue. A D gene is named only where the DNA matches it firmly. A clone size is listed for some rows: how often the clone was seen (once, few, many), or a class if it is expanded.

.	.	TRBJ1-6	TRBV12-5	TGTGCTAGTGCCTTAGACATAAATAATTCACCCCTCCACTTT	CASALDINNSPLHF
.	TRBD1	TRBJ1-2	TRBV28	TGTGCCAGCAGTTTACGGACAGGGGTAGGCTATGGCTACACCTTC	CASSLRTGVGYGYTF
.	.	TRBJ1-1	TRBV7-8	TGTGCCAGCGCATACCAGCGGACGAGCACTGAAGCTTTCTTT	CASAYQRTSTEAFF
.	.	TRBJ2-7	TRBV19	TGTGCCAGTAGTATGCCCAGGGGCGAGCAGTACTTC	CASSMPRGEQYF
.	.	TRBJ2-7	TRBV19	TGTGCCAGTAGTATAAGTTGGGGGGACCTCTCCGAGCAGTACTTC	CASSISWGDLSEQYF
.	TRBD1	TRBJ1-2	TRBV2	TGTGCCAGCAGAGACAGGGGCGGCTACACCTTC	CASRDRGGYTF
many	.	TRBJ1-5	TRBV19	TGTGCCAGTAGTGCCTCGGGGAGAGGCAATCAGCCCCAGCATTTT	CASSASGRGNQPQHF
.	TRBD1	TRBJ1-6	TRBV18	TGTGCCAGCTCACCACCCCGGGACAGGGGCCCCCTCCACTTT	CASSPPRDRGPLHF
.	.	TRBJ2-2	TRBV11-3	TGTGCCAGCAGCTTTGGAGTCGGAACTGGTTACACCGGGGAGCTGTTTTTT	CASSFGVGTGYTGELFF
.	.	TRBJ2-7	TRBV6-5	TGTGCCAGCAGTCCGGGACTCTACGAGCAGTACTTC	CASSPGLYEQYF
.	TRBD2	TRBJ2-2	TRBV3-1/TRBV3-2	TGTGCCAGCACCGAACTAGCGGGAACCGGGGAGCTGTTTTTT	CASTELAGTGELFF
few	TRBD1	TRBJ1-1	TRBV29-1	TGCAGCGTTGAAGCAGGGGGGATCACTGAAGCTTTCTTT	CSVEAGGITEAFF
many	.	TRBJ2-5	TRBV18	TGTGCCAGCTCACCTCAACAAGAGACCCAGTACTTC	CASSPQQETQYF
.	.	TRBJ2-7	TRBV6-5	TGTGCCAGCAACCGAGGGTACGAGCAGTACTTC	CASNRGYEQYF
.	TRBD2	TRBJ2-1	TRBV3-1/TRBV3-2	TGTGCCAGCAGCCACCTCTCCGCGGGGGAGGTCAATGAGCAGTTCTTC	CASSHLSAGEVNEQFF
.	.	TRBJ1-6	TRBV24-1	TGTGCCACCAGTGAGATGGGGGGGGACCCTATGTCACCCCTCCACTTT	CATSEMGGDPMSPLHF
.	.	TRBJ1-5	TRBV9	TGTGCCAGCAGCGTAGGACCCGGGGGCGCGGGAGGAGAGCCCCAGCATTTT	CASSVGPGGAGGEPQHF
.	TRBD2	TRBJ2-6	TRBV5-4	TGTGCCAGCAGCTTGGGACTAGCGGGTCACTCTGGGGCCAACGTCCTGACTTTC	CASSLGLAGHSGANVLTF
.	.	TRBJ2-1	TRBV19	TGTGCCAGCCGGGCAGTGGGGGGTAATGAGCAGTTCTTC	CASRAVGGNEQFF
few	.	TRBJ2-5	TRBV19	TGTGCCAGTAGTAGGGACAAGCAAGAGACCCAGTACTTC	CASSRDKQETQYF
.	.	TRBJ2-3	TRBV30	TGTGCCTGGGAGGCCCGCAGTGAGGAGTCTAGCACAGATACGCAGTATTTT	CAWEARSEESSTDTQYF
.	TRBD2	TRBJ2-5	TRBV6-5	TGTGCCAGCAGCGGACTAGCGGGGGGTGGAGAGACCCAGTACTTC	CASSGLAGGGETQYF
.	TRBD1	TRBJ2-2	TRBV28	TGTGCCAGCAGACCTAGGACAGGTCGCGGCACCGGGGAGCTGTTTTTT	CASRPRTGRGTGELFF
.	.	TRBJ1-2	TRBV6-5	TGTGCCAGCAGACTAGGGGGCTACACCTTC	CASRLGGYTF
.	TRBD2	TRBJ2-1	TRBV7-3	TGTGCCAGCAGCTCACTAGCGGGGGGGAATGGTGAGCAGTTCTTC	CASSSLAGGNGEQFF
once	TRBD1	TRBJ1-5	TRBV10-2	TGCGCCAGCAGTGATCCAGGGGGTAATCAGCCCCAGCATTTT	CASSDPGGNQPQHF
.	.	TRBJ1-2	TRBV6-5	TGTGCCAGCGAGTACTATGGCTACACCTTC	CASEYYGYTF
.	TRBD2	TRBJ2-3	TRBV6-4	TGTGCCAGCAGTGACCTAGCGGGAGGGCCGGGGGATACGCAGTATTTT	CASSDLAGGPGDTQYF
.	TRBD1	TRBJ2-5	TRBV18	TGTGCCAGCTCAAGGGACAGGAGACTCCGGGAGACCCAGTACTTC	CASSRDRRLRETQYF
.	.	TRBJ2-7	TRBV3-1/TRBV3-2	TGTGCCAGCAGACGCACATACGCTGGGGGCGACGAGCAGTACTTC	CASRRTYAGGDEQYF
.	.	TRBJ2-5	TRBV19	TGTGCCAGTAGTGCGGGACGGGGGGAGACCCAGTACTTC	CASSAGRGETQYF
.	TRBD1	TRBJ2-5	TRBV11-2	TGTGCCAGCAGCCACCCGACAGGGGTTGAGGAGACCCAGTACTTC	CASSHPTGVEETQYF